Reported below is one TCR beta chain. Its cognate antigen is unknown. This specimen comes from a study of T cell responses to AZD1222 COVID-19 vaccine. This CDR3 contains 16 residues. Between the trimmed V and J ends, which lost 1 base and 0 bases, there was a span of 10 bases. CDR1 is SGHTA, CDR2 FQGTGA, per germline. This table comes from immunoSEQ multiplex PCR, and its TCRdb copy is limited to in-frame clones, with some not included. The table includes around 100,000 clones, approximately 90% detected once. General observations from the study: Among the donors, most were white British and more were female, and clonal diversity was possibly underestimated. Researchers report vaccine-associated CD4 TCRs spanning spike, with dominance at 160-218 and 743-854.

The TCR comes from an adult in good health. Here the sequenced sample was peripheral blood, taken on day 0 of AZD1222 vaccination. The rearrangement uses TRBV7-3 and TRBJ1-5; D unresolved. Here the CDR3 DNA reads TGTGCCAGCAGCTTAATCGGACCGGATAGCAATCAGCCCCAGCATTTT. Translating gives CASSLIGPDSNQPQHF.